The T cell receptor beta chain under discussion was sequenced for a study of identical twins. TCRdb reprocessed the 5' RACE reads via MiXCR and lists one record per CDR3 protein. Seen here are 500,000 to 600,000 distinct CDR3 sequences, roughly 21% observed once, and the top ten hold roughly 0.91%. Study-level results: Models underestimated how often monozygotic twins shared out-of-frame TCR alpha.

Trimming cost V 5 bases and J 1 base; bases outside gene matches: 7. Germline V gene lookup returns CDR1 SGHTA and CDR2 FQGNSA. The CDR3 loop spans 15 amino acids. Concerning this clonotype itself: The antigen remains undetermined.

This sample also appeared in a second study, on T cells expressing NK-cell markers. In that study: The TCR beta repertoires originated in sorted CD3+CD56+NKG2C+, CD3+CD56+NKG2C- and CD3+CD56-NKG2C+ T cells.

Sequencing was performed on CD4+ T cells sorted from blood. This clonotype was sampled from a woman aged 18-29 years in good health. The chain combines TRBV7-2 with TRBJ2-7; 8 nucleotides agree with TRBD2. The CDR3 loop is CASSPRGGRSYEQYF. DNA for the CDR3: TGTGCCAGCAGCCCAAGGGGCGGGAGGTCCTACGAGCAGTACTTC.